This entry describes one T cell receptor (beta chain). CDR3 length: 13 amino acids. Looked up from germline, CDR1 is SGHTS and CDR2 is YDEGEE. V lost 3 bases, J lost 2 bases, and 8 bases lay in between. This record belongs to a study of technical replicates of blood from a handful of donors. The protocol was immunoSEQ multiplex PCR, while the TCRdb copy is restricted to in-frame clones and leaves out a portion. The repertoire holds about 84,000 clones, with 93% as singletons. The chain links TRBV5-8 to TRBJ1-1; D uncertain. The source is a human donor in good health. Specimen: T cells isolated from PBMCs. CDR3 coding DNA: TGTGCCAGCAGCTGGGCAGAAAACACTGAAGCTTTCTTT. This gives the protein CASSWAENTEAFF.